The entry below describes one T cell receptor (beta chain). This clonotype appeared a few times. The target of this receptor is not known. Per-base quality was not reported, and no clone a single base away is much larger than it. For CDR1 and CDR2, the germline V gene lists SNHLY and FYNNEI. Between the V and J ends, shortened by 8 bases and 7 bases respectively, the junction contains 17 bases. Taken from cysteine to phenylalanine, the CDR3 has 14 residues. Only the CDR3 part of the read is kept: 42 bases, read in frame from the first base. The library was produced with 5' RACE. Data came from an Illumina MiSeq. During library preparation, unique molecular identifiers were attached to individual cDNA molecules so that TCRs could be counted in a quantitative, reproducible way. From the authors' description of their analysis: A median of around 100,000 TCRs per sample was observed, with a range of about 23,224 to 700,000. The Decombinator software suite was used to annotate V, J and CDR3 in the TCR reads. For PS versus PT1 abundance plots, all samples were subsampled to the same number of TCRs (28,000). Expanded TCRs were defined as absent before sensitization and observed at least eight times at the 2-week time point. Using fastp trimming at Q25 and MiXCR clonotype assembly, TCRdb reanalyzed the public sequencing data and kept in-frame beta chains. For every CDR3 protein sequence, its rows merge into one entry that carries the most common genes and DNA. None of the V and J calls come from the authors' own analysis; TCRdb made them. This sample has 100,000 to 120,000 distinct CDR3 sequences in its table, and approximately 19% of those were observed once. Together, the top ten hold around 2.7% of the sample.

The data were obtained in a study of human T cells and chemical hapten exposure (dated by TCRdb to the early 2020s). General notes on the study: The libraries were sequenced as a pool, and the TCR yield per sample differed mostly because of small variations in library volumes within the pool. Both TCR alpha and TCR beta chains were sequenced from each blood RNA sample. The study tracked peripheral blood TCR repertoire changes in vivo during primary and secondary sensitization to the hapten diphenylcyclopropenone (DPC) in alopecia patients.

General findings and caveats noted by the study authors: Repeated subsampling changed both the strength of the expansion versus patch-test correlation and the threshold at which that correlation became significant. DPC sensitization did not change how many TCRs were above 1 in 1000 frequency, and no evidence was found of alterations in global repertoire structure.

Unfractionated whole blood was collected in Tempus Blood RNA tubes, and total RNA was extracted from that blood. As TCR sequencing controls, several healthy volunteers were used, with blood taken at day 0, 2 weeks and 6 weeks. The source is a human donor in good health. The receptor chain draws on TRBV2 and TRBJ2-2, with the D call tentatively TRBD1 or TRBD2, each fitting 5 bases. The CDR3 corresponds to CASLAGRRNGELFF. The nucleotide sequence reads TGTGCCAGCCTCGCAGGGAGAAGGAACGGGGAGCTGTTTTTT.